This TCR beta chain was observed in a study of shared clonotypes between healthy human individuals. The assay was immunoSEQ multiplex PCR, and TCRdb's table has in-frame clones only and misses some. The sample holds approximately 2.5 million clones, around 90% seen once. This clone was observed once. The CDR3 spans 15 residues. V dropped 3 bases and J dropped 2 bases, with 13 bases sitting between them. The germline gives CDR1 KGHSH, CDR2 LQKENI. This TCR was sampled from a man between 18 and 29 years old in good health. V usage is TRBV18 and J usage is TRBJ1-1; no clear D. The sample comprised naive CD4+ T cells sorted from blood. The sample's subset: CD45RA+ positively selected. Here the CDR3 reads CASSPATDSNTEAFF. The CDR3 DNA is TGTGCCAGCTCACCCGCGACGGACTCTAACACTGAAGCTTTCTTT.